The sample holds a few counts of the clone carrying this T cell receptor beta chain. Its antigen is currently unknown. This specimen belongs to a study of blood T cells in healthy people across ages. Study observations and caveats: Per million T cells, the diversity of TCR beta decreased roughly linearly as age advanced.

A second PCR of roughly 7 to 11 cycles used a sample-barcoded 5' primer and a J-beta primer mix. The template-switch adaptor was a 5' adaptor with 12 random nucleotides. It tagged each cDNA molecule. TCRdb fed the 5' RACE reads into MiXCR, producing one record per CDR3 protein. The sample records about 930,000 distinct CDR3 sequences, just under 30% being singletons. The CDR3 covers 14 residues. Germline V CDR1 and CDR2: KGHSH, LQKENI. V shed 3 bases and J shed 11 bases, with 19 bases lying between them. This same sample was also taken into another study, of T cells of mothers and their children. That investigation notes: The study sampled three healthy Caucasian mothers and their six children.

J is TRBJ1-2 and V is TRBV18, with D hard to call. This TCR derives from a woman in her forties in good health. Sequencing was done on a sample of blood. Here the CDR3 DNA reads TGTGCCAGCTCACCTAAGGACTTTCCTATACCGTACACCTTC. This codes for CASSPKDFPIPYTF.